This entry features one T cell receptor beta chain sequence. Its antigen is unknown. It was with a sample-barcoded 5' primer and a J-beta primer mix that a second PCR of roughly 6 to 12 cycles was run. TCRdb reprocessed the 5' RACE reads with MiXCR, giving one entry per CDR3 protein. The profile shows 1.4 million to 1.5 million distinct CDR3 sequences, about 43% of them singletons. These data are taken from a study of blood T cells in healthy people across ages. The CDR3 is 15 residues long. Deletions cut 1 base from V and 13 bases from J, with 22 bases between. CDR1 and CDR2 from the germline V gene are MGHRA and YSYEKL. General study points: The study could not conclusively compare naive and antigen-experienced cells, given its unsorted PBMCs.

This chain uses TRBV4-1 with TRBJ2-5, with D perhaps matching TRBD1 (5 bases). The receptor comes from a woman between 18 and 29 years old in good health. The sequencing sample was made of blood. The CDR3: CASSQAFLWGNERYF. In DNA form, the CDR3 reads TGCGCCAGCAGCCAAGCCTTTCTTTGGGGCAATGAGCGGTACTTC.